This T cell receptor beta chain was identified in a study of cytomegalovirus exposure and HLA in healthy donors. Study at large: The 90 to 150 validation repertoires used the same platform as the approximately 670 first-cohort repertoires (as reported by a later analysis). Notes on the study in general: More than 150 TCR beta chains were listed as cytomegalovirus-associated.

About this clone: Its antigen is still unknown.

There are 15 residues in the CDR3. Per the germline V gene, CDR1 is SGHNT and CDR2 is YYREEE (reference sequence). Trimming took 3 bases from V and 0 from J; bases not matched to a gene: 5. The table came from immunoSEQ multiplex PCR; TCRdb's copy has only in-frame clones and leaves some out. The top ten clones hold about 5.3% of a sample with more than 90,000 clones, roughly 88% of them seen once. This receptor was taken from a man in his late teens or twenties in good health and CMV-seronegative. Sequencing was carried out using PBMCs. The chain joins TRBV5-4 to TRBJ1-2, with 7 bases aligning to TRBD1. The CDR3 protein is CASSSQGDANYGYTF. The DNA of the CDR3 is TGTGCCAGCAGCTCGCAGGGGGACGCTAACTATGGCTACACCTTC. The variable domain in full, with the rest retrieved from reference TRBV5-4 and TRBJ1-2, is ETGVTQSPTHLIKTRGQQVTLRCSSQSGHNTVSWYQQALGQGPQFIFQYYREEENGRGNFPPRFSGLQFPNYSSELNVNALELDDSALYLCASSSQGDANYGYTFGSGTRLTVV.